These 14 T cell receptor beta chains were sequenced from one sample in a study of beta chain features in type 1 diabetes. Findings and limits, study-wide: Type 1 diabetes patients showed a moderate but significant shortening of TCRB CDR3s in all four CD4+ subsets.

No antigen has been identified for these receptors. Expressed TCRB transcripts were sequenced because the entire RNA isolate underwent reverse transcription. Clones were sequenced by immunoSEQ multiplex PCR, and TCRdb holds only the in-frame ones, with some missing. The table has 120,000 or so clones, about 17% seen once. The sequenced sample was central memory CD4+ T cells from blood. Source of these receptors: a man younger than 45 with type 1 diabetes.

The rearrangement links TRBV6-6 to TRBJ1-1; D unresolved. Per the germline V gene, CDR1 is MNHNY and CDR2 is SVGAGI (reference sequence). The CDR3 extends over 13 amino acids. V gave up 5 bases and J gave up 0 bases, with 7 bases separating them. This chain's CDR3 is CASSTYLNTEAFF. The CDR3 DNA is TGTGCCAGCAGTACCTACTTGAACACTGAAGCTTTCTTT.

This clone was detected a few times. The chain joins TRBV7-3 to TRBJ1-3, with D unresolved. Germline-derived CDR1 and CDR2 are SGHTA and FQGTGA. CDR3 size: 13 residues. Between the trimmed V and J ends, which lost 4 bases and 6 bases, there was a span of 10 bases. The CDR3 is CASSSQGENTIYF. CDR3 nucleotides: TGTGCCAGCAGCTCTCAAGGCGAAAACACCATATATTTT.

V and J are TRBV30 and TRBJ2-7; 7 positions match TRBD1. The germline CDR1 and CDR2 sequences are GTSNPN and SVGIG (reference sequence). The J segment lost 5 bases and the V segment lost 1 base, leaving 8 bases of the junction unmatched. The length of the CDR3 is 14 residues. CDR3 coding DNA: TGTGCCTGGAGTGGTCGACAGGGATGGGACGAGCAGTACTTC. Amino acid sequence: CAWSGRQGWDEQYF.

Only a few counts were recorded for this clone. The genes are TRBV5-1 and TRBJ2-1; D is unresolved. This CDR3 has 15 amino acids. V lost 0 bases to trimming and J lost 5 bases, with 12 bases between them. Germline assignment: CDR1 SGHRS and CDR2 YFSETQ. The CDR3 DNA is TGCGCCAGCAGCTTGGGGGCCGCTCCCAACAATGAGCAGTTCTTC. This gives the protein CASSLGAAPNNEQFF.

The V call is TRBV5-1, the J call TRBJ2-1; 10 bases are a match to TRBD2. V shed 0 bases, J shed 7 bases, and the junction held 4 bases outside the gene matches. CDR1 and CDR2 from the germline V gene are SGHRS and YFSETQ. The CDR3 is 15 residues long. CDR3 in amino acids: CASSLAASGGNEQFF. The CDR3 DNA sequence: TGCGCCAGCAGCTTGGCGGCTAGCGGGGGAAATGAGCAGTTCTTC.

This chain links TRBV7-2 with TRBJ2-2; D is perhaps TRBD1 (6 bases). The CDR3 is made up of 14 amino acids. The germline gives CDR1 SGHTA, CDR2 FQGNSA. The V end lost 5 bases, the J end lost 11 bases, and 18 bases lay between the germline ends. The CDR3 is CASSLDSSQRELFF. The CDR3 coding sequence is TGTGCCAGCAGCCTGGACAGCTCCCAACGTGAGCTGTTTTTT.

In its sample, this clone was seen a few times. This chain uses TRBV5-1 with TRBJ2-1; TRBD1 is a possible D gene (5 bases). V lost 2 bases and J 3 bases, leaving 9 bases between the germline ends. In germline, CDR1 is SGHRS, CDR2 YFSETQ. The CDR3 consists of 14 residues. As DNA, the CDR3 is TGCGCCAGCAGCTTACAGGACGGCTACAATGAGCAGTTCTTC. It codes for CASSLQDGYNEQFF.

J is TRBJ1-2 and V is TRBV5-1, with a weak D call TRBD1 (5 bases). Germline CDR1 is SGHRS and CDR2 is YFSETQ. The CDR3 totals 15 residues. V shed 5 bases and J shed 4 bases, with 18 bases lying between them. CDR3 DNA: TGCGCCAGCAGTCCGACAGACGGGGGTTCCTATGGCTACACCTTC. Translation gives CASSPTDGGSYGYTF.

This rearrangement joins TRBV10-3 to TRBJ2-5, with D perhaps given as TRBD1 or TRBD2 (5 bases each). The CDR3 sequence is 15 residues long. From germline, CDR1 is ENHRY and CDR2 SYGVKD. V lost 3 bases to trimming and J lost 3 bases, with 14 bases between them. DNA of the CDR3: TGTGCCATCAGTGACTCCGGGACGGCAAAAGAGACCCAGTACTTC. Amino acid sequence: CAISDSGTAKETQYF.

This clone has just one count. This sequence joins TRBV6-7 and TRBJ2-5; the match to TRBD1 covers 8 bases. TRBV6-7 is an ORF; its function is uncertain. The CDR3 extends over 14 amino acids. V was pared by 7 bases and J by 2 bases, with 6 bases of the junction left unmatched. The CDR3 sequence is CASIEDREQETQYF. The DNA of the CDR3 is TGTGCCAGCATCGAGGACAGGGAGCAAGAGACCCAGTACTTC.

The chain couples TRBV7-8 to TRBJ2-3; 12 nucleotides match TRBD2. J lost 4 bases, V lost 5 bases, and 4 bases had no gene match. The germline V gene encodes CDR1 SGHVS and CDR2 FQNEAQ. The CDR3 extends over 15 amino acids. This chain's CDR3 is CASSTTSGGPDTQYF. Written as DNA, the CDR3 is TGTGCCAGCAGCACGACTAGCGGGGGCCCAGATACGCAGTATTTT.

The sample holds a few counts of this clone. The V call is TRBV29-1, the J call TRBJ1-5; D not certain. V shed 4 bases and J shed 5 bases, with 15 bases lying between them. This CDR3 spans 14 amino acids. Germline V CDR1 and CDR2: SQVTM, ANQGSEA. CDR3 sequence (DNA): TGCAGCGTTGGTGGCTCCAACGGCGATCAGCCCCAGCATTTT. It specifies CSVGGSNGDQPQHF.

The CDR3 bases are TGTGCCAGCAGCTTAGTTGGGACAGCCGAAACCCAGTACTTC. As protein: CASSLVGTAETQYF. The chain couples TRBV13 to TRBJ2-5; 7 nucleotides align to TRBD1. This CDR3 spans 14 amino acids. CDR1 and CDR2 from the germline V gene are PRHDT and FYEKMQ (reference sequence). V trimming: 1 base; J trimming: 8 bases; junction bases outside the gene matches: 7.

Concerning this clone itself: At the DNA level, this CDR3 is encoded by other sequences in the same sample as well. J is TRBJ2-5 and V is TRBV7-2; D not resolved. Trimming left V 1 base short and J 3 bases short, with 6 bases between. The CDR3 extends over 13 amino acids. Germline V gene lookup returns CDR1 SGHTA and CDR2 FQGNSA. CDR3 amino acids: CASSLVQEETQYF. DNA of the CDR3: TGTGCCAGCAGCTTAGTTCAGGAAGAGACCCAGTACTTC.